The rows below give T cell receptor beta chains drawn from one sample of a study of blood T cells in healthy people across ages. One entry per CDR3 protein results from TCRdb running MiXCR on the 5' RACE reads. The sample lists about 1,500,000 distinct CDR3 sequences; 28% were seen once. The sample was blood. The source of these receptors is a young woman in good health. The CDR3 runs from the conserved cysteine through the conserved F or W. The order of the fields is clone size, V gene, D gene, J gene, CDR3 length, CDR3 protein, CDR3 DNA. D genes are given only for firm matches. Clone size is given for some rows only: seen once, a few or many times, or a class if the clone is expanded.

clone_size: NA
v_call: TRBV10-1
d_call: TRBD1
j_call: TRBJ2-1
cdr3_length: 14
cdr3_aa: CAGSGATGNNEQFF
cdr3_nt: TGCGCCGGCAGTGGCGCGACAGGGAACAATGAGCAGTTCTTC

clone_size: NA
v_call: TRBV10-2
d_call: TRBD2
j_call: TRBJ2-4
cdr3_length: 12
cdr3_aa: CASSTSGEGQYF
cdr3_nt: TGCGCCAGCAGCACCAGCGGGGAGGGGCAGTACTTC

clone_size: NA
v_call: TRBV7-9
d_call: NA
j_call: TRBJ2-5
cdr3_length: 15
cdr3_aa: CASSLVPGDIETQYF
cdr3_nt: TGTGCCAGCAGCTTAGTTCCAGGGGATATCGAGACCCAGTACTTC

clone_size: many
v_call: TRBV5-1
d_call: TRBD2
j_call: TRBJ2-1
cdr3_length: 14
cdr3_aa: CASSLAGGAYEQFF
cdr3_nt: TGCGCCAGCAGCTTGGCCGGGGGGGCCTATGAGCAGTTCTTC

clone_size: many
v_call: TRBV5-6
d_call: NA
j_call: TRBJ1-4
cdr3_length: 14
cdr3_aa: CASSDSRDDEKLFF
cdr3_nt: TGTGCCAGCAGCGACAGTAGGGACGATGAAAAACTGTTTTTT

clone_size: many
v_call: TRBV29-1
d_call: NA
j_call: TRBJ2-7
cdr3_length: 13
cdr3_aa: CSVRTKLTYEQYF
cdr3_nt: TGCAGCGTCAGGACTAAACTTACCTACGAGCAGTACTTC

clone_size: NA
v_call: TRBV5-1
d_call: NA
j_call: TRBJ2-1
cdr3_length: 14
cdr3_aa: CASSLGAGEDEQFF
cdr3_nt: TGCGCCAGCAGCTTGGGGGCAGGGGAGGATGAGCAGTTCTTC

clone_size: few
v_call: TRBV5-1
d_call: TRBD2
j_call: TRBJ2-2
cdr3_length: 20
cdr3_aa: CASSPKVWTSGGADTGELFF
cdr3_nt: TGCGCCAGCAGCCCGAAAGTATGGACTAGCGGGGGGGCTGACACCGGGGAGCTGTTTTTT

clone_size: NA
v_call: TRBV7-2
d_call: TRBD1
j_call: TRBJ2-1
cdr3_length: 18
cdr3_aa: CASSLRLSRTGFYNEQFF
cdr3_nt: TGTGCCAGCAGCTTACGATTGAGTCGGACAGGGTTTTACAATGAGCAGTTCTTC

clone_size: few
v_call: TRBV12-3/TRBV12-4
d_call: NA
j_call: TRBJ2-6
cdr3_length: 17
cdr3_aa: CASSLGAVSSGANVLTF
cdr3_nt: TGTGCCAGCAGTTTAGGGGCGGTTAGCTCTGGGGCCAACGTCCTGACTTTC

clone_size: few
v_call: TRBV12-3/TRBV12-4
d_call: NA
j_call: TRBJ2-6
cdr3_length: 14
cdr3_aa: CASSFQLGANVLTF
cdr3_nt: TGTGCCAGCAGTTTTCAACTTGGGGCCAACGTCCTGACTTTC

clone_size: many
v_call: TRBV10-3
d_call: NA
j_call: TRBJ1-5
cdr3_length: 12
cdr3_aa: CAISESEQPQHF
cdr3_nt: TGTGCCATCAGTGAAAGTGAGCAGCCCCAGCATTTT

clone_size: NA
v_call: TRBV11-2
d_call: NA
j_call: TRBJ2-2
cdr3_length: 14
cdr3_aa: CASSFTVGAGELFF
cdr3_nt: TGTGCCAGCAGCTTTACCGTGGGAGCCGGGGAGCTGTTTTTT

clone_size: NA
v_call: TRBV6-5
d_call: TRBD1
j_call: TRBJ1-5
cdr3_length: 14
cdr3_aa: CASSRGQADQPQHF
cdr3_nt: TGTGCCAGCAGCCGAGGACAGGCGGATCAGCCCCAGCATTTT

clone_size: NA
v_call: TRBV12-3/TRBV12-4
d_call: NA
j_call: TRBJ2-5
cdr3_length: 14
cdr3_aa: CASSCQGLPGTQYF
cdr3_nt: TGTGCCAGCAGTTGTCAGGGGCTCCCGGGGACCCAGTACTTC

clone_size: NA
v_call: TRBV30
d_call: TRBD1
j_call: TRBJ2-1
cdr3_length: 13
cdr3_aa: CAWRGTDNNEQFF
cdr3_nt: TGTGCCTGGAGGGGGACAGATAACAATGAGCAGTTCTTC

clone_size: many
v_call: TRBV7-2
d_call: NA
j_call: TRBJ2-3
cdr3_length: 14
cdr3_aa: CASSLGGGADTQYF
cdr3_nt: TGTGCCAGCAGTTTAGGTGGGGGGGCTGATACGCAGTATTTT

clone_size: NA
v_call: TRBV11-2
d_call: NA
j_call: TRBJ2-1
cdr3_length: 14
cdr3_aa: CASSLDLVTHEQFF
cdr3_nt: TGTGCCAGCAGCTTAGATCTAGTCACCCATGAGCAGTTCTTC

clone_size: few
v_call: TRBV14
d_call: TRBD1
j_call: TRBJ2-1
cdr3_length: 16
cdr3_aa: CASSSQPGQGVDEQFF
cdr3_nt: TGTGCCAGCAGTTCCCAACCGGGACAGGGGGTGGATGAGCAGTTCTTC

clone_size: many
v_call: TRBV6-5
d_call: NA
j_call: TRBJ2-7
cdr3_length: 15
cdr3_aa: CASSSPLDDHYEQYF
cdr3_nt: TGTGCCAGCAGTTCCCCTCTGGACGACCATTACGAGCAGTACTTC

clone_size: many
v_call: TRBV7-9
d_call: NA
j_call: TRBJ2-3
cdr3_length: 17
cdr3_aa: CASSLGSGGTYTDTQYF
cdr3_nt: TGTGCCAGCAGCTTGGGGTCCGGCGGGACCTACACAGATACGCAGTATTTT

clone_size: many
v_call: TRBV29-1
d_call: TRBD2
j_call: TRBJ2-7
cdr3_length: 15
cdr3_aa: CSVAGLAGQSYEQYF
cdr3_nt: TGCAGCGTTGCGGGACTAGCGGGACAGTCCTACGAGCAGTACTTC

clone_size: many
v_call: TRBV7-9
d_call: TRBD1
j_call: TRBJ2-5
cdr3_length: 18
cdr3_aa: CASSAGQGDASAEETQYF
cdr3_nt: TGTGCCAGCAGCGCGGGACAGGGGGACGCTTCGGCCGAAGAGACCCAGTACTTC

clone_size: few
v_call: TRBV14
d_call: TRBD1
j_call: TRBJ2-7
cdr3_length: 12
cdr3_aa: CAGSLQGGEQYF
cdr3_nt: TGTGCCGGCAGCCTACAGGGGGGCGAGCAGTACTTC

clone_size: NA
v_call: TRBV12-3/TRBV12-4
d_call: NA
j_call: TRBJ2-4
cdr3_length: 13
cdr3_aa: CASRLTGVLEQYF
cdr3_nt: TGTGCCAGCAGGTTGACGGGGGTCTTAGAGCAGTACTTC

clone_size: few
v_call: TRBV2
d_call: NA
j_call: TRBJ2-1
cdr3_length: 14
cdr3_aa: CASKDVLGVNEQFF
cdr3_nt: TGTGCCAGCAAAGACGTTCTCGGGGTCAATGAGCAGTTCTTC

clone_size: NA
v_call: TRBV3-1
d_call: NA
j_call: TRBJ1-2
cdr3_length: 15
cdr3_aa: CASSQGIAVNYGYTF
cdr3_nt: TGTGCCAGCAGCCAAGGAATAGCAGTAAACTATGGCTACACCTTC

clone_size: few
v_call: TRBV29-1
d_call: NA
j_call: TRBJ2-7
cdr3_length: 14
cdr3_aa: CSVEDQDNSYEQYF
cdr3_nt: TGCAGCGTTGAAGATCAGGACAACTCCTACGAGCAGTACTTC

clone_size: many
v_call: TRBV20-1
d_call: NA
j_call: TRBJ2-4
cdr3_length: 15
cdr3_aa: CSARDRGEAKNIQYF
cdr3_nt: TGCAGTGCTAGAGATCGGGGAGAAGCCAAAAACATTCAGTACTTC